This TCR beta chain was retrieved from a study of PD-1 blockade in classical Hodgkin lymphoma. Sequenced by immunoSEQ multiplex PCR; TCRdb stores in-frame clones only, minus some. This repertoire shows about 17,000 clones, 70% to 75% found once; its top ten account for around 2.3%. CDR1 and CDR2 from the germline V gene are SGHRS and YFSETQ. The CDR3 totals 14 residues. With 3 bases clipped from V and 2 bases from J, the junction kept 3 bases outside the gene matches. The time point was: cycle 4 day 1 (C4D1), after around six weeks of nivolumab. Brentuximab vedotin exposure varied, and every patient relapsed after autologous stem cell transplantation. Magnetic negative selection was used to purify CD4+ T cells from PBMCs that had been thawed.

The receptor comes from a human donor with classical Hodgkin lymphoma. J is TRBJ1-2 and V is TRBV5-1; 8 nucleotides match TRBD1. The starting material was CD4+ T cells from blood, obtained before the fourth cycle of nivolumab. CDR3: CASSSGQGNYGYTF. The CDR3 DNA sequence: TGCGCCAGCAGCTCCGGACAGGGCAACTATGGCTACACCTTC.